This entry lists 30 T cell receptor beta chains sequenced from one sample in a study of prognosis after radiotherapy for stage I lung cancer. Genomic DNA was subjected to two-round multiplex PCR for amplification of TCR beta CDR3. Specific primers for each TRBV and TRBJ gene were what first-round PCR used. TCRdb called the multiplex PCR reads again in MiXCR, with one record for every CDR3 protein. This table holds around 28,000 distinct CDR3 sequences, 40% to 50% found once. The material sequenced was PBMCs, taken before or after stereotactic body radiation therapy (not recorded which). The source is a donor aged 50 or older with non-small cell lung cancer.

To note about this clonotype: A much larger clone sits a single nucleotide away, making a read error possible. The J gene is TRBJ2-5, the V gene TRBV7-2; D perhaps matches TRBD2 (5 bases). CDR3 size: 15 residues. Germline loops: CDR1 SGHTA, CDR2 FQGNSA. With 5 bases removed from V and 2 bases from J, the gap between germline ends came to 15 bases. CDR3 sequence: CASSLTLARQETQYF. The CDR3, as DNA: TGTGCCAGCAGCCTCACTTTAGCGCGGCAAGAGACCCAGTACTTC.

The DNA for the CDR3 is TGTGCCAGCAGCTTACGGACAGATAACACCGGGGAGCTGTTTTTT. It codes for CASSLRTDNTGELFF. The gene calls are TRBV11-2 and TRBJ2-2, with D possibly matching TRBD1 (6 bases). CDR3 size: 15 residues. Germline CDR1 is SGHAT and CDR2 is FQNNGV. The V end lost 2 bases, the J end lost 2 bases, and 9 bases lay between the germline ends. Full variable domain (remainder filled in from reference TRBV11-2 and TRBJ2-2): EAGVAQSPRYKIIEKRQSVAFWCNPISGHATLYWYQQILGQGPKLLIQFQNNGVVDDSQLPKDRFSAERLKGVDSTLKIQPAKLEDSAVYLCASSLRTDNTGELFFGEGSRLTVL.

Note on this clonotype: The junction departs from germline at one end; a sequencing error may be responsible. The V and J genes are TRBV28 and TRBJ1-1; perhaps TRBD1 as D (5 bases). From germline, CDR1 is MDHEN and CDR2 SYDVKM. The CDR3 runs 14 residues. Written as DNA, the CDR3 is TGTGCCAGCCCCGGGGCCGGTGCGGACACTGAATCTTTCTTT. This encodes CASPGAGADTESFF.

CDR3 nucleotide sequence: TGTGCCAGCAGCTTAGGCGGGTCACCCACAGATACGCAGTATTTT. Residues: CASSLGGSPTDTQYF. The chain employs TRBV7-9 and TRBJ2-3; D may be TRBD2 (5 bases). Trimming took off 1 base at V and 2 bases at J, with 10 bases between the two ends. This CDR3 has 15 amino acids. CDR1 and CDR2 (germline): SEHNR, FQNEAQ (reference sequence).

This clonotype was seen at least ten times. The rearrangement uses TRBV11-3 and TRBJ2-5; TRBD2 might be the D (5 bases). The CDR3 runs 13 residues. The V end was cut by 6 bases, the J end by 4 bases, with 12 bases between. Germline assignment: CDR1 SGHNT and CDR2 YENEEA. In DNA form, the CDR3 reads TGTGCCAGCAGTGCGGGTTTCGGAGAGACCCAGTACTTC. It specifies CASSAGFGETQYF.

On this clonotype: Mismatch with germline at one junction end may stem from a read error. The chain employs TRBV20-1 and TRBJ1-3; D not certain. Germline CDR1 is DFQATT and CDR2 is SNEGSKA (reference sequence). The length of the CDR3 is 12 residues. The CDR3, as DNA: TGCAGTGCTAGGATGTACAGTGTGTCCATATACTTT. It specifies CSARMYSVSIYF.

This clonotype was seen repeatedly, ten times or more. V and J are TRBV29-1 and TRBJ2-7; tentatively, D is TRBD1 (5 bases). In germline, CDR1 is SQVTM, CDR2 ANQGSEA. The length of the CDR3 is 13 residues. Between the trimmed V and J ends, which lost 5 bases and 2 bases, there was a span of 13 bases. The CDR3 sequence is CSVTSDRTYEQYF. The CDR3 DNA is TGCAGCGTTACCAGCGACAGAACCTACGAGCAGTACTTC.

This clonotype was observed many times. The V and J genes are TRBV11-2 and TRBJ2-5; a possible D gene is TRBD2 (5 bases). Per the germline V gene, CDR1 is SGHAT and CDR2 is FQNNGV. The CDR3 loop spans 15 amino acids. The V gene lost 5 bases and the J gene lost 1 base, with 14 bases spanning the gap. CDR3 residues: CASSPLWAGQETQYF. The CDR3 region has the DNA TGTGCCAGCAGCCCCCTTTGGGCGGGCCAAGAGACCCAGTACTTC.

The V call is TRBV19, the J call TRBJ2-7, with 8 positions matching TRBD2. Per the germline V gene, CDR1 is LNHDA and CDR2 is SQIVND (reference sequence). This CDR3 contains 15 residues. Trimming took 5 bases from V and 2 from J; bases not matched to a gene: 8. The CDR3 region has the DNA TGTGCCAGTAGTGCTATAGCGGGAAAACCCTACGAGCAGTACTTC. Its protein product is CASSAIAGKPYEQYF.

The sample holds many counts of this clonotype. This sequence joins TRBV28 and TRBJ2-1; TRBD2 aligns across 13 bases. The germline V gene has CDR1 MDHEN and CDR2 SYDVKM. Germline trimming cut 5 bases from V and 8 bases from J; bases unmatched to any gene: 6. CDR3 length equals 15 residues. The CDR3 region is CASSPGTSGAHEQFF. CDR3 in DNA: TGTGCCAGCAGTCCCGGGACTAGCGGGGCGCATGAGCAGTTCTTC.

This clonotype was found many times. The chain recombines TRBV7-9 with TRBJ1-2, with 9 bases matching TRBD1. This CDR3 contains 15 residues. V was clipped by 2 bases and J by 6 bases; unmatched bases: 7. Germline assignment: CDR1 SEHNR and CDR2 FQNEAQ (reference sequence). CDR3 nucleotide sequence: TGTGCCAGCAGCTTATGGGGACAGGGCGGGAATGGCTACACCTTC. Amino acid sequence: CASSLWGQGGNGYTF.

By sample fraction, this clonotype is medium-sized. CDR3 in amino acids: CASTESGYYGYTF. CDR3 coding DNA: TGTGCCAGCACCGAGTCGGGGTACTATGGCTACACCTTC. The chain carries TRBV6-1 and TRBJ1-2; D not certain. Germline values: CDR1 MNHNS, CDR2 SASEGT. Deletions cut 7 bases from V and 3 bases from J, with 12 bases between. The CDR3 has 13 amino acids.

This clonotype was seen repeatedly, ten times or more. The chain combines TRBV7-8 with TRBJ2-4, with 9 nucleotides matching TRBD2. CDR1 SGHVS and CDR2 FQNEAQ come from the germline V gene. Trimming removed 5 bases from V and 8 bases from J; junction bases left unmatched: 10. The CDR3 spans 15 residues. CDR3: CASSLQLAGVHIQYF. CDR3 nucleotides: TGTGCCAGCAGCCTCCAATTAGCGGGAGTACACATTCAGTACTTC.

The J gene is TRBJ2-3, the V gene TRBV7-9; 10 bases match TRBD2. V was pared by 5 bases and J by 4 bases, with 3 bases of the junction left unmatched. The CDR3 runs 14 residues. The germline V gene encodes CDR1 SEHNR and CDR2 FQNEAQ (reference sequence). The CDR3 reads CASSPSGRADTQYF. The CDR3 DNA sequence: TGTGCCAGCAGCCCGAGCGGGAGGGCAGATACGCAGTATTTT. The variable domain in full, completed from reference TRBV7-9 and TRBJ2-3, reads DTGVSQNPRHKITKRGQNVTFRCDPISEHNRLYWYRQTLGQGPEFLTYFQNEAQLEKSRLLSDRFSAERPKGSFSTLEIQRTEQGDSAMYLCASSPSGRADTQYFGPGTRLTVL.

By its share, this clonotype is medium-sized (0.01 to 0.1%). The gene calls are TRBV27 and TRBJ2-7; 13 bases line up with TRBD2. With 5 bases clipped from V and 3 bases from J, the junction kept 4 bases outside the gene matches. This CDR3 is built from 15 residues. Germline CDR1 is MNHEY and CDR2 is SMNVEV (reference sequence). The CDR3 DNA reads TGTGCCAGCAGTCTTCGGACTAGCGGGAGCTACGAGCAGTACTTC. This encodes CASSLRTSGSYEQYF.

There are many counts of this clonotype. The junction departs from germline at one end; a sequencing error may be responsible. This chain links TRBV7-2 with TRBJ2-1; 12 bases line up with TRBD2. Germline CDR1 reads SGHTA; CDR2 reads FQGNSA. This CDR3 contains 13 residues. The CDR3 nucleotides are TGTGCCAGCAGCTATATTGGACTAGCGGGAATGTACTTC. This translates into CASSYIGLAGMYF.

Ten or more counts support this clonotype. The rearrangement joins TRBV9 to TRBJ2-2; D is uncertain. Germline V gene lookup returns CDR1 SGDLS and CDR2 YYNGEE. CDR3 size: 15 residues. V lost 3 bases to trimming and J lost 0 bases, with 9 bases between them. The DNA of the CDR3 is TGTGCCAGCAGCGCCCGGGCGGCGAACACCGGGGAGCTGTTTTTT. Encoded protein: CASSARAANTGELFF.

This clonotype is medium-sized in the sample. The V call is TRBV5-1, the J call TRBJ2-7, with a weak D call TRBD1 (6 bases). Germline CDR1 SGHRS, CDR2 YFSETQ. The ends were cut back, 5 bases at V and 1 base at J, with 13 bases in the middle. CDR3 length: 14 amino acids. The CDR3 region has the DNA TGCGCCAGCAGAGAGGGAGACAGGTCCTACGAGCAGTACTTC. This codes for CASREGDRSYEQYF.

The genes are TRBV20-1 and TRBJ1-4, with TRBD1 identical over 11 bases. The CDR3 spans 15 residues. The V segment lost 1 base and the J segment 7 bases; nucleotides outside the gene matches: 5. CDR1 is DFQATT and CDR2 is SNEGSKA in the germline V gene (reference sequence). CDR3 coding DNA: TGCAGTGCTAGAGGGTGGGGACAGGGGGGTGAAAAACTGTTTTTT. It yields the protein CSARGWGQGGEKLFF.

Judged by abundance, this clonotype is medium-sized. The chain is built from TRBV2 and TRBJ2-1, with a tentative D call TRBD2 (6 bases). The germline V and J ends were trimmed by 7 bases and 0 bases, with 19 bases remaining between them. Germline values: CDR1 SNHLY, CDR2 FYNNEI. This CDR3 is built from 17 residues. The chain's CDR3 is CASKATRGTGSYNEQFF. In DNA, the CDR3 is TGTGCCAGCAAAGCGACTAGGGGAACGGGCTCCTACAATGAGCAGTTCTTC. Using reference TRBV2 and TRBJ2-1 for the parts outside the CDR3, the full variable domain is EPEVTQTPSHQVTQMGQEVILRCVPISNHLYFYWYRQILGQKVEFLVSFYNNEISEKSEIFDDQFSVERPDGSNFTLKIRSTKLEDSAMYFCASKATRGTGSYNEQFFGPGTRLTVL.

This chain joins TRBV28 and TRBJ1-2, with 8 bases lining up with TRBD1. J lost 10 bases, V lost 3 bases, and 7 bases had no gene match. CDR3 length: 13 residues. Germline V gene sequence: CDR1 MDHEN, CDR2 SYDVKM. The CDR3 DNA reads TGTGCCAGCAGTTTTCGGACAGGGAGTGTCTACACCTTC. Its protein product is CASSFRTGSVYTF.

This clonotype was seen at least ten times. CDR3 loop: CATSDQRGAYEQYF. For the CDR3, the DNA is TGTGCCACCAGCGACCAGCGGGGGGCATACGAGCAGTACTTC. This chain joins TRBV15 and TRBJ2-7, with TRBD2 matching over 9 bases. This CDR3 spans 14 amino acids. The germline CDR1 and CDR2 sequences are LNHNV and YYDKDF (reference sequence). The trim removed 5 bases at V and 4 bases at J, leaving 6 bases unmatched.

The table lists this clonotype with many counts. The rearrangement links TRBV7-9 to TRBJ2-7; 14 bases are a match to TRBD2. Per germline, CDR1 SEHNR and CDR2 FQNEAQ (reference sequence). The CDR3 is 15 amino acids. J was trimmed by 4 bases and V by 6 bases; bases with no gene match: 5. The CDR3 region has the DNA TGTGCCAGCAGTGGGACTAGCGGGAGTATGTACGAGCAGTACTTC. Translating it yields CASSGTSGSMYEQYF.

Ten or more counts support this clonotype. Relative to the germline gene, one junction end is altered; a read error may explain this. CDR3 sequence: CATSYRGRQNTEAFF. CDR3 DNA sequence: TGTGCCACCAGTTACAGAGGACGGCAGAACACTGAAGCTTTCTTT. The chain is built from TRBV6-5 and TRBJ1-1, with D uncertain. The germline gives CDR1 MNHEY, CDR2 SVGAGI. This CDR3 is built from 15 residues.

This clonotype showed up many times. This chain uses TRBV3-1 with TRBJ1-2, with 9 bases fitting TRBD1. After removal of 0 bases from V and 7 bases from J, the junction contained 6 bases not matched to a gene. This CDR3 contains 15 residues. Per the germline V gene, CDR1 is LGHDT and CDR2 is YNNKEL (reference sequence). The CDR3 DNA reads as TGTGCCAGCAGCCAAGAGGGACAGGGAAACCTTGGCTACACCTTC. Translating it yields CASSQEGQGNLGYTF.

This chain links TRBV28 with TRBJ1-6, with 11 bases matching TRBD1. Per germline, CDR1 MDHEN and CDR2 SYDVKM. This CDR3 has 15 residues. V lost 5 bases to trimming and J lost 7 bases; unmatched junction nucleotides: 4. The CDR3 sequence is CASSSWTGGNSPLHF. The CDR3 DNA follows: TGTGCCAGCAGTAGCTGGACAGGGGGCAATTCACCCCTCCACTTT.

Concerning this clonotype itself: A far larger clone is one nucleotide away, so this likely arose from a read error. The CDR3 DNA is TGTGCCAGCAGTTACGCCACAAGGACAGAGACCCAGTACTTC. This sequence encodes CASSYATRTETQYF. This sequence joins TRBV6-9 and TRBJ2-5; D uncertain. Germline V gene lookup returns CDR1 MNHGY and CDR2 SVAAGI. The CDR3 covers 14 residues. V lost 3 bases, J lost 4 bases, and 12 bases lay in between.

Of note for this clonotype: The junction departs from germline at one end; a sequencing error may be responsible. The V gene is TRBV24-1, the J gene TRBJ2-2; possibly TRBD1 or TRBD2 for D (5 bases each). The CDR3 contains 15 residues. Germline V CDR1 and CDR2: KGHDR, SFDVKD. The CDR3 DNA is TGTACCACCAGGGACGCACCTATGAACACCGGGGAGCTGTTTTTT. The encoded protein is CTTRDAPMNTGELFF.

The V and J genes are TRBV27 and TRBJ1-4; no clear D gene. V was shortened by 6 bases and J by 6 bases, with 20 bases between the two germline ends. Germline values: CDR1 MNHEY, CDR2 SMNVEV (reference sequence). The CDR3 consists of 16 residues. CDR3 in DNA: TGTGCCAGCAGACTCTCCGCCCGGGTGCAGGATGAAAAACTGTTTTTT. Translating it yields CASRLSARVQDEKLFF.

This clonotype occurred many times. The chain employs TRBV5-1 and TRBJ2-1; a possible D gene is TRBD1 (6 bases). Germline V gene data show CDR1 as SGHRS and CDR2 as YFSETQ. CDR3 size: 15 residues. V lost 5 bases and J lost 0, with 12 bases in between. CDR3 sequence reads: CASSTQGSSYNEQFF. The CDR3 DNA reads as TGCGCCAGCAGTACTCAGGGGAGCTCCTACAATGAGCAGTTCTTC.